This TCR beta chain was retrieved from a study of blood T cell repertoires in COVID-19. Overall study: Material from acute and convalescent COVID-19 was sourced from the United States, Italy and Spain. T cells, B-cell-depleted T cells, or PBMCs provided the cDNA or gDNA that served as material.

Study processing details: Estimation of nucleated cell counts relied on the amplification of reference gene primers. Using immunoSEQ multiplex PCR, the repertoire was profiled, and TCRdb retains in-frame clones only, with some absent. D and trimming come from the DNA, and the V and J calls and clone size come from that table. The sample has a few hundred thousand clones, 85% seen once. This clone was recorded only once. The sample consisted of peripheral blood. This receptor was taken from a woman aged 18-29 years with acute or convalescent COVID-19.

CDR3 residues: CAISEVGTGTEAFF. Here the CDR3 DNA reads TGTGCCATCAGTGAAGTTGGGACAGGCACTGAAGCTTTCTTT. This chain links TRBV10-3 with TRBJ1-1; TRBD1 matches 8 bases. Germline assignment: CDR1 ENHRY and CDR2 SYGVKD. This CDR3 comprises 14 residues. Unmatched junction bases numbered 4, after V lost 3 bases and J lost 4 bases.